The next 26 T cell receptor beta chains were all read from a single sample in a study of beta chain features in type 1 diabetes (dated by TCRdb to between 2018 and 2020). The library was generated by the immunoSEQ multiplex PCR assay. The entire amount of isolated RNA was reverse transcribed using the High Capacity cDNA Reverse Transcription Kit, so the sequenced TCRB transcripts were expressed ones. Imported from immuneACCESS, the table was reduced by TCRdb to in-frame sequences with V and J called. These copies leave out some clones; in studies compared against another copy, an unresolved V gene accounts for under half, and the cause of the remainder is not known. This sample is represented by roughly 340,000 clones; 10% to 15% of them were singletons. The ten biggest clones cover approximately 0.011% of the sample. General conclusions and limits of the study: A moderate but significant shortening of TCRB CDR3 length was observed in type 1 diabetes patients in all four CD4+ subsets.

These receptors' antigens are unknown. What was sequenced was naive CD4+ T cells from blood. The cell subset or site label of this sample denotes: true naive CD4+ T cells. The source of these receptors is a woman aged 18-29 years with type 1 diabetes.

This clone was counted between two and nine times. The rearrangement uses TRBV11-2 and TRBJ2-3; TRBD2 matches 8 bases. Trimming removed 2 bases from V and 7 bases from J; junction bases left unmatched: 11. Looked up from germline, CDR1 is SGHAT and CDR2 is FQNNGV. The CDR3 is 16 residues long. The CDR3 coding sequence is TGTGCCAGCAGCTTAACGGGCGGGGGGTTGTCAAATACGCAGTATTTT. It yields the protein CASSLTGGGLSNTQYF.

The V gene is TRBV11-2, the J gene TRBJ2-5; the match to TRBD1 covers 8 bases. V gave up 4 bases and J gave up 5 bases; unmatched junction bases: 3. Germline assignment: CDR1 SGHAT and CDR2 FQNNGV. The CDR3 is 13 residues long. CDR3 nucleotides: TGTGCCAGCAGCTCAGGGGGCTATGAGACCCAGTACTTC. The encoded protein is CASSSGGYETQYF.

This clone has only a few counts. The chain carries TRBV7-9 and TRBJ2-1, with 11 bases lining up with TRBD2. This CDR3 has 15 residues. Germline values: CDR1 SEHNR, CDR2 FQNEAQ (reference sequence). The V segment lost 7 bases and the J segment 2 bases; nucleotides outside the gene matches: 4. As DNA, the CDR3 is TGTGCCAGCATCTTGGGACTAGCGGCCTACAATGAGCAGTTCTTC. It translates to CASILGLAAYNEQFF.

V gene TRBV4-1 combines with J gene TRBJ2-1; weak D call: TRBD2 (6 bases). From germline, CDR1 is MGHRA and CDR2 YSYEKL. The CDR3 sequence is 16 residues long. Trimming left V 0 bases short and J 7 bases short, with 16 bases between. The CDR3 spells CASSQERGGDGNEQFF. CDR3 sequence (DNA): TGCGCCAGCAGCCAAGAACGTGGAGGGGACGGGAATGAGCAGTTCTTC.

CDR3 amino acids: CASSEGGGARNEQFF. The CDR3 DNA sequence: TGTGCCAGCAGTGAAGGCGGGGGGGCTAGGAATGAGCAGTTCTTC. V and J are TRBV2 and TRBJ2-1; 9 bases line up with TRBD2. The V gene's germline CDR1 is SNHLY and CDR2 FYNNEI. The ends lost 1 base at V and 7 bases at J; junction bases unmatched: 5. This CDR3 comprises 15 residues. Supplemented by reference TRBV2 and TRBJ2-1, the full variable domain reads EPEVTQTPSHQVTQMGQEVILRCVPISNHLYFYWYRQILGQKVEFLVSFYNNEISEKSEIFDDQFSVERPDGSNFTLKIRSTKLEDSAMYFCASSEGGGARNEQFFGPGTRLTVL.

The chain couples TRBV10-2 to TRBJ2-5; 10 nucleotides line up with TRBD1. Trimming at V came to 0 bases and at J to 4 bases, leaving 5 bases not matched to a gene. The V gene's germline CDR1 is WSHSY and CDR2 SAAADI. This CDR3 comprises 16 residues. The CDR3 here is CASSESTGTGVETQYF. In DNA form, the CDR3 reads TGCGCCAGCAGTGAGTCTACCGGGACAGGGGTAGAGACCCAGTACTTC.

This clone occurred a few times. The chain is built from TRBV6-5 and TRBJ2-1; 7 bases are a match to TRBD1. There are 12 residues in the CDR3. J gave up 11 bases and V 2 bases, and 3 bases lay outside the gene matches. CDR1 MNHEY and CDR2 SVGAGI come from the germline V gene. In DNA, the CDR3 is TGTGCCAGCAGTTACGAGGGACAGAAGCAGTTCTTC. Its protein product is CASSYEGQKQFF.

This clone was seen a handful of times. CDR3 in DNA: TGCAGCGTTGAGGACAGGGGGTTAGATACGCAGTATTTT. Translated, it gives CSVEDRGLDTQYF. This chain joins TRBV29-1 and TRBJ2-3, with 10 bases lining up with TRBD1. The germline gives CDR1 SQVTM, CDR2 ANQGSEA. V shed 3 bases, J shed 5 bases, and the junction held 2 bases outside the gene matches. There are 13 residues in the CDR3.

This clone was seen more than once but under ten times. This chain connects TRBV7-9 to TRBJ2-5; the match to TRBD1 covers 7 bases. V shed 6 bases, J shed 5 bases, and the junction held 6 bases outside the gene matches. This CDR3 has 13 amino acids. The germline V gene has CDR1 SEHNR and CDR2 FQNEAQ (reference sequence). CDR3 sequence: CASRRGRVETQYF. The CDR3 DNA reads TGTGCCAGCAGGAGGGGGCGCGTGGAGACCCAGTACTTC.

The CDR3 sequence: CASRRQGDNSPLHF. CDR3 DNA: TGTGCCAGCCGTCGACAGGGTGATAATTCACCCCTCCACTTT. The chain links TRBV2 to TRBJ1-6, with TRBD1 matching over 7 bases. CDR1 is SNHLY and CDR2 is FYNNEI in the germline V gene. This CDR3 is 14 amino acids long. V shed 8 bases, J shed 5 bases, and the junction held 6 bases outside the gene matches.

The chain couples TRBV5-1 to TRBJ1-1; D ambiguous. V lost 0 bases, J lost 2 bases, and 11 bases lay in between. Germline CDR1 is SGHRS and CDR2 is YFSETQ. This CDR3 spans 15 amino acids. The CDR3 is CASSLEPRENTEAFF. The CDR3 DNA reads as TGCGCCAGCAGCTTGGAGCCCCGGGAAAACACTGAAGCTTTCTTT.

J is TRBJ2-7 and V is TRBV18, with D possibly being TRBD1 (5 bases). CDR1 and CDR2 (germline): KGHSH, LQKENI. V shed 6 bases and J shed 5 bases, with 17 bases lying between them. The CDR3 sequence is 14 residues long. The CDR3 DNA reads TGTGCCAGCTCCCAGAGGACACGGCTGAACGAGCAGTACTTC. Amino acids: CASSQRTRLNEQYF.

This rearrangement joins TRBV4-3 to TRBJ2-7; D uncertain. Germline CDR1 and CDR2: LGHNA and YSLEER. The V gene lost 0 bases and the J gene lost 0 bases, with 9 bases spanning the gap. The CDR3 sequence is 15 residues long. The CDR3, as DNA: TGCGCCAGCAGCCAAGATCTGACATACTCCTACGAGCAGTACTTC. Its protein product is CASSQDLTYSYEQYF.

This sequence joins TRBV7-3 and TRBJ1-2, with a possible D match to TRBD1 (6 bases). This CDR3 spans 15 amino acids. Germline V gene data show CDR1 as SGHTA and CDR2 as FQGTGA. Trimming left V 2 bases short and J 2 bases short, with 12 bases between. The CDR3 DNA is TGTGCCAGCAGCTTAGTCCAAGGGGGAAACTATGGCTACACCTTC. This codes for CASSLVQGGNYGYTF.

The chain links TRBV28 to TRBJ2-6, with 7 nucleotides matching TRBD1. J lost 0 bases, V lost 11 bases, and 4 bases had no gene match. The CDR3 loop spans 14 amino acids. The germline V gene has CDR1 MDHEN and CDR2 SYDVKM. CDR3 protein: CAGGQNSGANVLTF. CDR3 bases: TGTGCCGGGGGACAGAACTCTGGGGCCAACGTCCTGACTTTC.

The rearrangement joins TRBV29-1 to TRBJ2-3; D might be TRBD2 (6 bases). V was clipped by 7 bases and J by 5 bases, with 16 bases between them. The CDR3 contains 13 residues. The germline V gene has CDR1 SQVTM and CDR2 ANQGSEA. CDR3 loop: CSAEGRNRDTQYF. The CDR3 nucleotides read TGCAGCGCGGAGGGTCGGAACAGAGATACGCAGTATTTT.

The rearrangement uses TRBV29-1 and TRBJ1-2, with TRBD1 as a possible D gene (5 bases). This CDR3 spans 15 amino acids. V shed 0 bases and J shed 2 bases, with 13 bases lying between them. The germline V gene encodes CDR1 SQVTM and CDR2 ANQGSEA. CDR3 amino acids: CSVEERGAENYGYTF. The CDR3 bases are TGCAGCGTTGAAGAAAGGGGCGCGGAAAACTATGGCTACACCTTC.

The chain recombines TRBV5-4 with TRBJ2-2; maybe TRBD1 (5 bases). The germline gives CDR1 SGHNT, CDR2 YYREEE (reference sequence). The length of the CDR3 is 17 residues. V was pared by 4 bases and J by 4 bases, with 20 bases between. The CDR3 bases are TGTGCCAGCAGCCTGGGGTTTGGGCAGGGATCCACCGGGGAGCTGTTTTTT. Protein: CASSLGFGQGSTGELFF.

This clone was recorded a few times. V gene TRBV6-6 combines with J gene TRBJ1-2, with 10 bases fitting TRBD1. This CDR3 comprises 13 residues. The V and J ends lost 10 bases and 2 bases, in that order; junction bases with no gene match: 4. The germline V gene encodes CDR1 MNHNY and CDR2 SVGAGI (reference sequence). The CDR3 sequence: CATGTGENYGYTF. The CDR3, as DNA: TGTGCCACGGGGACAGGGGAAAACTATGGCTACACCTTC.

This clone was detected only a few times. This chain joins TRBV28 and TRBJ2-1, with D possibly being TRBD1 (6 bases). Looked up from germline, CDR1 is MDHEN and CDR2 is SYDVKM. The CDR3 spans 13 residues. Trimming removed 7 bases from V and 6 bases from J, with 13 bases in between. This chain's CDR3 is CASIEGVANEQFF. In DNA form, the CDR3 reads TGTGCCAGCATAGAGGGGGTTGCCAATGAGCAGTTCTTC.

The V call is TRBV29-1, the J call TRBJ2-2, with 7 bases matching TRBD1. The CDR3 runs to 13 residues. V gave up 7 bases and J gave up 2 bases; unmatched junction bases: 4. The germline V gene encodes CDR1 SQVTM and CDR2 ANQGSEA. The chain's CDR3 is CSADRANTGELFF. CDR3 DNA sequence: TGCAGCGCCGACAGGGCTAACACCGGGGAGCTGTTTTTT.

The gene calls are TRBV9 and TRBJ1-2, with unresolved D. Between the trimmed V and J ends, which lost 4 bases and 4 bases, there was a span of 11 bases. Germline CDR1 SGDLS, CDR2 YYNGEE. This CDR3 region has 13 residues. CDR3 sequence reads: CASSQREFYGYTF. CDR3 nucleotide sequence: TGTGCCAGCAGCCAACGGGAATTCTATGGCTACACCTTC.

The chain links TRBV28 to TRBJ2-1; a possible D gene is TRBD2 (6 bases). V was cut by 3 bases and J by 6 bases, with 12 bases left in between. CDR3 size: 14 residues. Germline V gene lookup returns CDR1 MDHEN and CDR2 SYDVKM. DNA of the CDR3: TGTGCCAGCAGTTTTGGTGGGGGGAGCAATGAGCAGTTCTTC. This codes for CASSFGGGSNEQFF.

This clone was counted only a few times. This chain uses TRBV11-1 with TRBJ2-1; 9 bases agree with TRBD1. Germline loops: CDR1 SGHAT, CDR2 FQDESV (reference sequence). The CDR3 contains 15 residues. With 5 bases clipped from V and 2 bases from J, the junction kept 4 bases outside the gene matches. CDR3: CASSLDRGAYNEQFF. DNA for the CDR3: TGTGCCAGCAGCCTAGACAGGGGGGCCTACAATGAGCAGTTCTTC.

The V call is TRBV6-5, the J call TRBJ1-1; no reliable D call. The V gene's germline CDR1 is MNHEY and CDR2 SVGAGI. There are 13 residues in the CDR3. Trimming left V 5 bases short and J 4 bases short, with 11 bases between. CDR3 in DNA: TGTGCCAGCAGTAGCGGGTACCTCACTGAAGCTTTCTTT. Translation: CASSSGYLTEAFF.

The genes are TRBV7-9 and TRBJ1-5; D may be TRBD1 (5 bases). V was cut by 5 bases and J by 5 bases, with 22 bases left in between. The CDR3 runs to 17 residues. Germline V gene data show CDR1 as SEHNR and CDR2 as FQNEAQ (reference sequence). In DNA, the CDR3 is TGTGCCAGCAGCCACAGCCGGACACGGGAGAACGATCAGCCCCAGCATTTT. Protein product: CASSHSRTRENDQPQHF.